Presented here are 23 T cell receptor beta chains from one specimen sequenced in a study of cytomegalovirus exposure and HLA in healthy donors. Data came from immunoSEQ multiplex PCR; TCRdb stores just in-frame clones and leaves some out. The repertoire holds 100,000 to 150,000 clones, with roughly 90% as singletons. Sequenced sample: PBMCs. The receptor source for this set is a young woman in good health and CMV-seronegative.

This clone was counted once. The chain employs TRBV7-9 and TRBJ2-7; the D gene is possibly TRBD1 (5 bases). The CDR3 is 17 amino acids. Germline CDR1 is SEHNR and CDR2 is FQNEAQ (reference sequence). Trimming took off 1 base at V and 5 bases at J, with 21 bases between the two ends. In nucleotides, the CDR3 is TGTGCCAGCAGCTTAGAAGATTATCGGACAAAGAGCGACGAGCAGTACTTC. Translating it yields CASSLEDYRTKSDEQYF.

The chain carries TRBV11-2 and TRBJ1-2; 7 nucleotides line up with TRBD1. Germline CDR1 is SGHAT and CDR2 is FQNNGV. There are 13 residues in the CDR3. With V trimmed by 4 bases and J by 3 bases, 2 bases remained unmatched. CDR3 bases: TGTGCCAGCAGCTCGGGGACAGACTATGGCTACACCTTC. Translated, it gives CASSSGTDYGYTF.

The CDR3 DNA reads as TGCGCCAGCAGCTTGGGGAGGGCCTCAGAGACCCAGTACTTC. Protein product: CASSLGRASETQYF. This rearrangement joins TRBV5-1 to TRBJ2-5, with a tentative D call TRBD2 (6 bases). V was shortened by 0 bases and J by 4 bases, with 10 bases between the two germline ends. The CDR3 extends over 14 amino acids. CDR1 is SGHRS and CDR2 is YFSETQ in the germline V gene. Full variable domain (rest looked up from reference TRBV5-1 and TRBJ2-5): KAGVTQTPRYLIKTRGQQVTLSCSPISGHRSVSWYQQTPGQGLQFLFEYFSETQRNKGNFPGRFSGRQFSNSRSEMNVSTLELGDSALYLCASSLGRASETQYFGPGTRLLVL.

The rearrangement uses TRBV6-1 and TRBJ2-3; D not certain. V lost 1 base to trimming and J lost 0 bases, with 11 bases between them. Germline V gene data show CDR1 as MNHNS and CDR2 as SASEGT. The CDR3 consists of 16 residues. CDR3 in amino acids: CASSEVEASSTDTQYF. In DNA form, the CDR3 reads TGTGCCAGCAGTGAAGTTGAGGCGTCTAGCACAGATACGCAGTATTTT.

This sequence joins TRBV28 and TRBJ2-3; TRBD2 agrees at 11 bases. This CDR3 comprises 14 residues. The ends lost 6 bases at V and 1 base at J; junction bases unmatched: 0. CDR1 MDHEN and CDR2 SYDVKM come from the germline V gene. CDR3 bases: TGTGCCAGCAGACTAGCGGGGGGCACAGATACGCAGTATTTT. Translation gives CASRLAGGTDTQYF.

V usage is TRBV30 and J usage is TRBJ2-7; TRBD2 matches at 7 bases. V shed 0 bases, J shed 9 bases, and the junction held 14 bases outside the gene matches. The CDR3 spans 15 residues. Germline V CDR1 and CDR2: GTSNPN, SVGIG (reference sequence). The chain's CDR3 is CAWSVAGRGTMWQYF. DNA of the CDR3: TGTGCCTGGAGTGTCGCAGGGCGCGGGACTATGTGGCAGTACTTC. The complete variable domain, with remaining parts taken from reference TRBV30 and TRBJ2-7, reads SQTIHQWPATLVQPVGSPLSLECTVEGTSNPNLYWYRQAAGRGLQLLFYSVGIGQISSEVPQNLSASRPQDRQFILSSKKLLLSDSGFYLCAWSVAGRGTMWQYFGPGTRLTVT.

This chain's CDR3 is CASSKTGQTNYGYTF. The CDR3 DNA reads as TGTGCCAGTAGTAAGACAGGCCAAACTAACTATGGCTACACCTTC. The V gene is TRBV19, the J gene TRBJ1-2, with D possibly TRBD1 on 6 matching bases. V lost 4 bases to trimming and J lost 0 bases, with 12 bases between them. Germline loops: CDR1 LNHDA, CDR2 SQIVND (reference sequence). CDR3 size: 15 residues. Full variable domain (rest looked up from reference TRBV19 and TRBJ1-2): DGGITQSPKYLFRKEGQNVTLSCEQNLNHDAMYWYRQDPGQGLRLIYYSQIVNDFQKGDIAEGYSVSREKKESFPLTVTSAQKNPTAFYLCASSKTGQTNYGYTFGSGTRLTVV.

The CDR3 loop is CASSEYRPLVAGLRYEQFF. The DNA of the CDR3 is TGTGCCAGCAGTGAATATCGTCCCTTGGTAGCGGGACTTCGGTATGAGCAGTTCTTC. The chain joins TRBV2 to TRBJ2-1; 8 bases fit TRBD2. Germline lookup yields CDR1 SNHLY and CDR2 FYNNEI. The CDR3 contains 19 residues. The V and J ends lost 2 bases and 8 bases, in that order; junction bases with no gene match: 20.

V and J are TRBV4-1 and TRBJ2-1; 8 bases align to TRBD2. This CDR3 is built from 15 residues. Germline values: CDR1 MGHRA, CDR2 YSYEKL. Germline trimming cut 0 bases from V and 4 bases from J; bases unmatched to any gene: 2. The CDR3 protein is CASSQDSGKYNEQFF. The CDR3 DNA sequence: TGCGCCAGCAGCCAAGATAGCGGGAAGTACAATGAGCAGTTCTTC.

J is TRBJ2-1 and V is TRBV10-1; 8 nucleotides agree with TRBD2. Germline loops: CDR1 WNHNN, CDR2 SYGVQD (reference sequence). J lost 7 bases, V lost 5 bases, and 7 bases had no gene match. This CDR3 is built from 14 residues. CDR3: CASSSSGRWNEQFF. The CDR3 DNA sequence: TGCGCCAGCAGTTCAAGCGGGAGATGGAATGAGCAGTTCTTC.

DNA of the CDR3: TGTGCCAGCAGTTTATTTAGCGGGAGCCCCAACGAGCAGTACTTC. Protein sequence: CASSLFSGSPNEQYF. The chain employs TRBV27 and TRBJ2-7, with 9 bases lining up with TRBD2. Per germline, CDR1 MNHEY and CDR2 SMNVEV (reference sequence). With 1 base clipped from V and 5 bases from J, the junction kept 6 bases outside the gene matches. The CDR3 runs to 15 residues.

The V call is TRBV19, the J call TRBJ1-2; D is unclear. Trimming stripped 7 bases from V and 4 bases from J, with 10 bases between. This CDR3 is 12 amino acids long. Germline CDR1 and CDR2: LNHDA and SQIVND (reference sequence). The CDR3 spells CASTPGGYGYTF. CDR3 bases: TGTGCCAGTACTCCCGGCGGCTATGGCTACACCTTC.

This clone appeared a few times. This sequence joins TRBV5-1 and TRBJ2-1; D gene ambiguous. Germline V lookup: CDR1 SGHRS, CDR2 YFSETQ. Trimming left V 5 bases short and J 1 base short, with 13 bases between. This CDR3 spans 15 amino acids. The CDR3 DNA follows: TGCGCCAGCAGACAAGACTCGACTTCCTACAATGAGCAGTTCTTC. It encodes CASRQDSTSYNEQFF.

V is TRBV6-5 and J is TRBJ2-7; 9 bases match TRBD1. The germline V gene has CDR1 MNHEY and CDR2 SVGAGI. After removal of 2 bases from V and 2 bases from J, the junction contained 4 bases not matched to a gene. The CDR3 runs to 15 residues. The CDR3, as DNA: TGTGCCAGCAGTTACCTGAGACAGGGGGCCTACGAGCAGTACTTC. Its protein product is CASSYLRQGAYEQYF.

J is TRBJ1-2 and V is TRBV27; possible D gene TRBD1, 5 bases. V lost 6 bases and J lost 4, with 9 bases in between. This CDR3 is built from 12 residues. Per germline, CDR1 MNHEY and CDR2 SMNVEV (reference sequence). Here the CDR3 DNA reads TGTGCCAGCAGGGACATGAGCTATGGCTACACCTTC. It yields the protein CASRDMSYGYTF.

The J gene is TRBJ2-4, the V gene TRBV5-4, with a weak D call TRBD2 (6 bases). Trimming removed 3 bases at V and 9 bases at J, with 16 bases between. The length of the CDR3 is 14 residues. Germline lookup yields CDR1 SGHNT and CDR2 YYREEE (reference sequence). As DNA, the CDR3 is TGTGCCAGCAGCTCGCCCATAGGAGGGAGCATTCAGTACTTC. Translated, it gives CASSSPIGGSIQYF.

This chain links TRBV4-1 with TRBJ2-7, with 11 nucleotides matching TRBD1. This CDR3 spans 17 amino acids. Germline CDR1 reads MGHRA; CDR2 reads YSYEKL. V lost 2 bases and J lost 3; bases outside the gene matches: 9. CDR3 nucleotide sequence: TGCGCCAGCAGCCAAAACGCCGGGACAGGGGGATTCTACGAGCAGTACTTC. It codes for CASSQNAGTGGFYEQYF.

This chain connects TRBV27 to TRBJ2-5; tentative D call: TRBD1 (6 bases). Trimming pared 4 bases from V and 4 bases from J, leaving 10 bases between. Germline CDR1 MNHEY, CDR2 SMNVEV (reference sequence). The CDR3 has 13 residues. Written as DNA, the CDR3 is TGTGCCAGCAGTTCTTCCAGGGGAGAGACCCAGTACTTC. It is translated as CASSSSRGETQYF.

The chain is built from TRBV6-1 and TRBJ2-2, with 9 bases aligning to TRBD2. The CDR3 covers 15 residues. V lost 10 bases to trimming and J lost 4 bases; unmatched junction nucleotides: 10. Looked up from germline, CDR1 is MNHNS and CDR2 is SASEGT. This chain's CDR3 is CATRGTSFGTGELFF. CDR3 nucleotides: TGTGCCACGCGCGGGACTAGCTTCGGCACCGGGGAGCTGTTTTTT.

This clone has just a few counts. This rearrangement joins TRBV4-1 to TRBJ1-2, with 7 bases identical to TRBD1. This CDR3 is 13 amino acids long. Germline CDR1 MGHRA, CDR2 YSYEKL. Losses at the gene ends were 3 bases for V and 8 bases for J; bases not matched to a gene: 6. The CDR3 bases are TGCGCCAGCAGCCATACAGGGGATGGAGGCTACACCTTC. Translation gives CASSHTGDGGYTF.

The rearrangement uses TRBV4-1 and TRBJ2-5, with 15 bases matching TRBD2. V lost 4 bases to trimming and J lost 1 base; unmatched junction nucleotides: 13. CDR3 length: 20 amino acids. Looked up from germline, CDR1 is MGHRA and CDR2 is YSYEKL. The CDR3 region is CASSPPAGLAGGIGQETQYF. CDR3 sequence (DNA): TGCGCCAGCAGCCCTCCCGCGGGACTAGCGGGAGGAATAGGCCAAGAGACCCAGTACTTC.

CDR3 in amino acids: CATVARSSYEQYF. CDR3 nucleotide sequence: TGTGCCACCGTGGCGCGGAGCTCCTACGAGCAGTACTTC. The J gene is TRBJ2-7, the V gene TRBV28, with D unclear. Germline CDR1 MDHEN, CDR2 SYDVKM. The length of the CDR3 is 13 residues. V dropped 10 bases and J dropped 0 bases, with 13 bases sitting between them.

The chain couples TRBV19 to TRBJ2-2; maybe TRBD2 (5 bases). Germline V gene sequence: CDR1 LNHDA, CDR2 SQIVND (reference sequence). Trimming removed 6 bases at V and 7 bases at J, with 12 bases between. The CDR3 covers 13 residues. The CDR3 protein is CASSRGFRGELFF. The CDR3 coding sequence is TGTGCCAGTAGCCGAGGGTTTCGCGGGGAGCTGTTTTTT.